A selection of T cell receptor beta chains follows, all from one sample in a study of T-cell reconstitution after alpha-beta-depleted transplantation in children. TCRdb ran MiXCR on the PCR reads and lists one entry per CDR3 protein. Counted here are around 270,000 distinct CDR3 sequences, 10% occurring once; the ten biggest clones make up approximately 7%. This material consisted of PBMCs, taken before TCRalphabeta/CD19-depleted stem cell transplant. The receptor source for this set is a boy under three years old with acute myeloid leukemia, due to receive a stem cell transplant. Both conserved end residues are part of each CDR3.

TRBV19,CASSIRTDQNEQFF
TRBV5-1,CASSLEWREPQETQYF
TRBV15,CATSRDGAAHEQFF
TRBV28,CASSTGEPYF
TRBV2,CASSTSGRAGNEQFF
TRBV15,CATSGGPNYEQYF
TRBV28,CASRNPGRNQPQHF
TRBV19,CASSIARGYEQYF
TRBV4-2,CASSLRTLTYNEQFF
TRBV6-5,CASSYSWVDTQYF
TRBV6-5,CASSYSGLAGGRLDEQYF
TRBV28,CASSLRTGAMTSYEQYF
TRBV20-1,CSARGLADTDTQYF
TRBV21-1,CASRGTALNTEAFF
TRBV5-5,CASSTWDRLSYNEQFF
TRBV7-3,CASSLNPGYEQYF
TRBV7-3,CASSLNHGNTDTQYF
TRBV9,CASSAWDSFQETQYF
TRBV7-8,CASSLPSGANVLTF
TRBV11-2,CASSLEVRVPNTGELFF
TRBV11-2,CASSATGTGNTEAFF
TRBV12-3/TRBV12-4,CASSVGTNTEAFF
TRBV7-2,CASSLTWNSYNEQFF
TRBV28,CASSFAGAYEQYF
TRBV7-2,CASSIIAASTDTQYF
TRBV12-3/TRBV12-4,CASRIQGSPGANVLTF
TRBV4-3,CASTPLAGEGKDTQYF
TRBV20-1,CSARSTGRLAGGSHEQFF
TRBV15,CATSRGVSGANVLTF
TRBV5-6,CASSLARNRAVGELFF
TRBV18,CASSLRQADTQYF
TRBV13,CASSLGPGQRVQPQHF
TRBV3-1,CACCQEWRGASTGELFF
TRBV9,CASSLREGSGEQYF
TRBV10-2,CASSVGNSPLHF
TRBV30,CAWSVKGNQPQHF
TRBV10-3,CAISPGLVVSYNEQFF
TRBV5-1,CASSLVPRNIYEQYF
TRBV29-1,CAGTGVVNEQFF
TRBV4-3,CASSQESTSGANIQYF
TRBV6-1,CASSLWDRSYEQYF
TRBV12-3/TRBV12-4,CASSSRTLGEQYF
TRBV18,CASSPRGGIKAYEQYF
TRBV6-2/TRBV6-3,CASSSPSKSSSTDTQYF
TRBV29-1,CSVEQGAETQYF
TRBV27,CASSLWGNEQYF
TRBV28,CASSPPRTNTEAFF
TRBV10-3,CAISESQGLAGYEQYF
TRBV28,CASSSTGVQFF
TRBV5-1,CASSLAGGGENEKLFF